The 2 T cell receptor beta chains below were found in one sample sequenced in a study of early T cells in non-severe SARS-CoV-2 infection. TCRdb redid the calling of the 5' RACE reads with MiXCR, one entry per CDR3 protein. The profile covers roughly 86,000 distinct CDR3 sequences, with 5.5% to 7.5% appearing a single time and about 7.8% taken by the ten largest. Sample: whole blood. These receptors originate from an adult who was a healthcare worker with PCR-confirmed SARS-CoV-2 infection or an uninfected control (not recorded which).

This clonotype was counted only a few times. V usage is TRBV7-7 and J usage is TRBJ2-5; tentative D call: TRBD1 (5 bases). The V gene's germline CDR1 is SSHAT and CDR2 FNYEAQ (reference sequence). The CDR3 covers 13 residues. Trimming removed 5 bases at V and 3 bases at J, with 10 bases between. This CDR3 reads CASSRDRKETQYF. The DNA for the CDR3 is TGTGCCAGCAGCCGTGACAGAAAAGAGACCCAGTACTTC. Filled out from reference TRBV7-7 and TRBJ2-5, the complete variable domain reads GAGVSQSPRYKVTKRGQDVTLRCDPISSHATLYWYQQALGQGPEFLTYFNYEAQPDKSGLPSDRFSAERPEGSISTLTIQRTEQRDSAMYRCASSRDRKETQYFGPGTRLLVL.

This clonotype was seen at least ten times. The chain carries TRBV12-3 or TRBV12-4 and TRBJ2-5; maybe TRBD1 (6 bases). The V end lost 6 bases, the J end lost 5 bases, and 13 bases lay between the germline ends. The CDR3 is made up of 13 amino acids. The DNA for the CDR3 is TGTGCCAGCAGGATACAGGGAAGTGAGACCCAGTACTTC. Translated, it gives CASRIQGSETQYF.